Below, one TCR beta chain is given with its context. Its antigen is undetermined. In germline, CDR1 is LNHNV, CDR2 YYDKDF (reference sequence). The ends were cut back, 5 bases at V and 9 bases at J, with 20 bases in the middle. This CDR3 region has 15 residues. The data were obtained in a study of blood T cells in healthy people across ages. General study points: Donor CMV infection status was unknown, possibly confounding age-related changes in expanded clonotypes.

Using a J-beta primer mix together with a sample-barcoded 5' primer, a second PCR was run for roughly 7 to 11 cycles. A single record per CDR3 protein comes from TCRdb applying MiXCR to the 5' RACE reads. The table lists 2 million or so distinct CDR3 sequences, roughly 52% of them singletons. The receptor comes from a woman between 40 and 50 years old in good health. The specimen sequenced was blood. The chain uses TRBV15 and TRBJ2-1, with a tentative D call TRBD2 (7 bases). In DNA form, the CDR3 reads TGTGCCACCAGCTCCTTGGGGGGGCGCGAGGGTGAGCAGTTCTTC. It encodes CATSSLGGREGEQFF.